This T cell receptor beta chain originates from a study of shared clonotypes between healthy human individuals. Findings of the study overall: Represented diversity, genetic and exposure-history alike, was limited by few donors.

Trimming cost V 2 bases and J 5 bases; bases outside gene matches: 3. Germline lookup yields CDR1 MNHEY and CDR2 SMNVEV (reference sequence). The CDR3 has 15 residues. TCRdb's copy holds only in-frame clones and misses some; the assay was immunoSEQ multiplex PCR. The sample holds over a million clones; more than 65% are singletons and the top ten take approximately 1.5%. Points on this clone: Its antigen is undetermined.

The specimen was memory CD4+ T cells sorted from blood. Noted subset: CD45RA-negative fraction. The receptor's source is a man in his late teens or twenties in good health. This rearrangement joins TRBV27 to TRBJ1-2; TRBD1 matches at 12 bases. CDR3 region: CASSLRDRGQYGYTF. CDR3 DNA sequence: TGTGCCAGCAGTTTAAGGGACAGGGGGCAATATGGCTACACCTTC.